Each of the 13 T cell receptor beta chains below was sequenced from the same sample in a study of cytomegalovirus exposure and HLA in healthy donors. In the PCR, 60 Vbeta and 13 Jbeta primers were used. Assay: immunoSEQ multiplex PCR; the TCRdb copy retains only in-frame clones and omits some. This sample has over 100,000 clones, with more than 60% found just once. Source material: PBMCs. The receptors shown here come from a female donor in good health and CMV-seronegative.

V is TRBV5-1 and J is TRBJ2-1; D gene uncertain. V was shortened by 4 bases and J by 3 bases, with 14 bases between the two germline ends. Germline V gene lookup returns CDR1 SGHRS and CDR2 YFSETQ. The CDR3 loop spans 15 amino acids. CDR3 DNA sequence: TGCGCCAGCAGCCATAACAAGAACTACTACAATGAGCAGTTCTTC. This sequence encodes CASSHNKNYYNEQFF.

This chain connects TRBV5-6 to TRBJ2-3; 10 bases fit TRBD2. Trimming took 5 bases from V and 1 from J; bases not matched to a gene: 7. This CDR3 comprises 16 residues. CDR1 and CDR2 from the germline V gene are SGHDT and YYEEEE. The CDR3 bases are TGTGCCAGCAGTTCCATAACTAGCGGGGGCACAGATACGCAGTATTTT. It translates to CASSSITSGGTDTQYF.

By sample share, this clone is medium-sized. The CDR3 here is CASSLSGGEPYEQYF. The DNA of the CDR3 is TGCGCCAGCAGTCTTAGCGGGGGGGAGCCCTACGAGCAGTACTTC. The chain recombines TRBV23-1 with TRBJ2-7; 11 bases agree with TRBD2. TRBV23-1 is recorded as an ORF, its role being uncertain. The CDR3 consists of 15 residues. The trim removed 4 bases at V and 2 bases at J, leaving 4 bases unmatched.

The CDR3 reads CASSPGSEKLFF. The CDR3 nucleotides are TGTGCCAGCTCACCGGGCTCTGAAAAACTGTTTTTT. V gene TRBV18 combines with J gene TRBJ1-4; no firm D call. Germline values: CDR1 KGHSH, CDR2 LQKENI. Trimming removed 3 bases at V and 7 bases at J, with 6 bases between. There are 12 residues in the CDR3.

The chain combines TRBV27 with TRBJ2-3; 8 nucleotides line up with TRBD2. Unmatched junction bases numbered 4, after V lost 3 bases and J lost 2 bases. This CDR3 is 15 amino acids long. The germline V gene has CDR1 MNHEY and CDR2 SMNVEV (reference sequence). CDR3 amino acids: CASSFAGGSTDTQYF. CDR3 bases: TGTGCCAGCAGTTTTGCGGGGGGATCCACAGATACGCAGTATTTT.

The chain joins TRBV4-1 to TRBJ2-7; possibly TRBD1 for D (5 bases). The germline gives CDR1 MGHRA, CDR2 YSYEKL. The V gene lost 0 bases and the J gene lost 6 bases, with 12 bases spanning the gap. The CDR3 consists of 14 residues. Here the CDR3 reads CASSQDRDSFEQYF. The CDR3 coding sequence is TGCGCCAGCAGCCAAGACAGGGATAGCTTCGAGCAGTACTTC.

The rearrangement joins TRBV11-2 to TRBJ2-7, with a tentative D call TRBD1 (6 bases). The V gene lost 5 bases and the J gene lost 2 bases, with 10 bases spanning the gap. CDR1 and CDR2 from the germline V gene are SGHAT and FQNNGV. CDR3 length: 13 amino acids. The CDR3 sequence is CASSPGGTYEQYF. In DNA form, the CDR3 reads TGTGCCAGCAGCCCTGGGGGCACCTACGAGCAGTACTTC.

The chain recombines TRBV7-8 with TRBJ2-1, with 14 bases identical to TRBD2. The V and J ends lost 5 bases and 6 bases, in that order; junction bases with no gene match: 12. This CDR3 contains 18 residues. Germline V gene lookup returns CDR1 SGHVS and CDR2 FQNEAQ. In DNA, the CDR3 is TGTGCCAGCAGCCCCAGGGAGGGGGGACTAGCGGGGGTCAATGAGCAGTTCTTC. Its protein is CASSPREGGLAGVNEQFF.

CDR3 coding DNA: TGTGCCAGCAGTTTCCGAGCGGGGAGAAGCACAGATACGCAGTATTTT. Encoded protein: CASSFRAGRSTDTQYF. The chain links TRBV28 to TRBJ2-3; TRBD2 matches at 7 bases. Germline V CDR1 and CDR2: MDHEN, SYDVKM. The V gene end was trimmed by 3 bases and the J gene end by 0 bases; junction bases not matched to a gene: 6. This CDR3 is 16 amino acids long.

The chain employs TRBV5-6 and TRBJ2-7, with 13 nucleotides matching TRBD2. J was trimmed by 3 bases and V by 4 bases; bases with no gene match: 4. Germline lookup yields CDR1 SGHDT and CDR2 YYEEEE. The CDR3 has 15 residues. The CDR3 DNA reads as TGTGCCAGCAGCCCGGGGACTAGCGGGAACTACGAGCAGTACTTC. Translation gives CASSPGTSGNYEQYF.

The chain joins TRBV5-6 to TRBJ2-3, with D perhaps TRBD2 (5 bases). Germline CDR1 reads SGHDT; CDR2 reads YYEEEE. Trimming left V 1 base short and J 1 base short, with 10 bases between. The CDR3 sequence is 15 residues long. The CDR3 reads CASSLFGIGTDTQYF. As DNA, the CDR3 is TGTGCCAGCAGCTTGTTCGGGATAGGCACAGATACGCAGTATTTT.

The rearrangement links TRBV30 to TRBJ2-5, with 7 bases lining up with TRBD2. Germline V CDR1 and CDR2: GTSNPN, SVGIG (reference sequence). V lost 4 bases and J lost 2; bases outside the gene matches: 4. The CDR3 is 13 amino acids. The CDR3 loop is CAWNPGGQETQYF. CDR3 nucleotides: TGTGCCTGGAATCCGGGGGGTCAAGAGACCCAGTACTTC.

The rearrangement joins TRBV6-1 to TRBJ1-1; tentatively, D is TRBD1 (5 bases). Trimming stripped 7 bases from V and 0 bases from J, with 15 bases between. Germline V CDR1 and CDR2: MNHNS, SASEGT. CDR3 length: 15 amino acids. The CDR3 bases are TGTGCCAGCATTCTGGAAGGGGCATTGAACACTGAAGCTTTCTTT. Residues: CASILEGALNTEAFF.